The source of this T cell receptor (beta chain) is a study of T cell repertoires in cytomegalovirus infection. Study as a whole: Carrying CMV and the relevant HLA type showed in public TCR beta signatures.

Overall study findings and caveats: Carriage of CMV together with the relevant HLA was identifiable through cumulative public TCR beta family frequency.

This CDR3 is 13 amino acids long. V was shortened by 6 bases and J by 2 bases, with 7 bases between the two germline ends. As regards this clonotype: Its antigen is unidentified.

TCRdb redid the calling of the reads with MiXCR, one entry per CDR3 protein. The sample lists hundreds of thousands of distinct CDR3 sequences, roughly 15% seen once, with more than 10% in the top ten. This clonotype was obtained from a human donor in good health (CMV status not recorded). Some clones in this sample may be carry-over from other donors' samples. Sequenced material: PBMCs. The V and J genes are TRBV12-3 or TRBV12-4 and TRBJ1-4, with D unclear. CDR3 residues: CASSSRTNEKLFF. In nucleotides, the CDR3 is TGTGCCAGCAGCTCTCGGACTAATGAAAAACTGTTTTTT.